The 9 T cell receptor beta chains below come from one sample, sequenced in a study of blood T cell repertoires in COVID-19. Here immunoSEQ multiplex PCR was the method, and the copy in TCRdb shows in-frame clones only, minus some. The repertoire holds about 37,000 clones, approximately 86% seen once, with 50% to 70% in the top ten. Specimen: peripheral blood. Receptors originate from a man between 70 and 80 years old with acute or convalescent COVID-19.

This sequence joins TRBV4-3 and TRBJ2-2; D unclear. V was shortened by 0 bases and J by 3 bases, with 8 bases between the two germline ends. The germline V gene has CDR1 LGHNA and CDR2 YSLEER. The CDR3 is made up of 15 amino acids. The CDR3 DNA reads as TGCGCCAGCAGCCAAGATCAGGCAGACACCGGGGAGCTGTTTTTT. Translating it yields CASSQDQADTGELFF.

This CDR3 is CSAQEGDYGYTF. CDR3 DNA: TGCAGCGCGCAAGAGGGGGACTATGGCTACACCTTC. This chain links TRBV29-1 with TRBJ1-2; D is perhaps TRBD1 (6 bases). V lost 7 bases and J 3 bases, leaving 12 bases between the germline ends. Per germline, CDR1 SQVTM and CDR2 ANQGSEA. There are 12 residues in the CDR3.

This clone was seen more than once but under ten times. The chain links TRBV6-5 to TRBJ1-2; 11 bases fit TRBD1. With 6 bases clipped from V and 6 bases from J, the junction kept 6 bases outside the gene matches. Per the germline V gene, CDR1 is MNHEY and CDR2 is SVGAGI. The CDR3 has 14 residues. The CDR3 protein is CASRPGQGADGYTF. CDR3 DNA sequence: TGTGCCAGCAGACCCGGACAGGGGGCAGATGGCTACACCTTC.

The V call is TRBV5-4, the J call TRBJ2-5; D gene ambiguous. The germline V and J ends were trimmed by 3 bases and 5 bases, with 14 bases remaining between them. The CDR3 has 14 amino acids. Per germline, CDR1 SGHNT and CDR2 YYREEE (reference sequence). The CDR3 DNA sequence: TGTGCCAGCAGCTCTCCCCCGGCGCGGGAGACCCAGTACTTC. It yields the protein CASSSPPARETQYF.

This clone was counted once. The rearrangement joins TRBV4-2 to TRBJ2-1; TRBD2 might be the D (5 bases). CDR1 is LGHNA and CDR2 is YNFKEQ in the germline V gene. This CDR3 has 13 amino acids. Trimming left V 0 bases short and J 7 bases short, with 7 bases between. In DNA form, the CDR3 reads TGTGCCAGCAGCCAAGAGGGAGATAATGAGCAGTTCTTC. Translated: CASSQEGDNEQFF.

CDR3 in DNA: TGTGCCAGCAGCACGACAGGCTTTCAGGAAAAACTGTTTTTT. It codes for CASSTTGFQEKLFF. The V gene is TRBV7-9, the J gene TRBJ1-4, with TRBD1 as a possible D gene (6 bases). V dropped 5 bases and J dropped 8 bases, with 15 bases sitting between them. This CDR3 is 14 amino acids long. Germline CDR1 is SEHNR and CDR2 is FQNEAQ (reference sequence).

V gene TRBV27 combines with J gene TRBJ1-4; TRBD1 agrees at 7 bases. The ends lost 4 bases at V and 2 bases at J; junction bases unmatched: 4. The CDR3 is made up of 15 amino acids. Germline V gives CDR1 MNHEY, CDR2 SMNVEV (reference sequence). CDR3 bases: TGTGCCAGCAGTTCCTCGGGACAGACTAATGAAAAACTGTTTTTT. This translates into CASSSSGQTNEKLFF.

The chain combines TRBV5-4 with TRBJ1-1, with a weak D call TRBD1 (6 bases). This CDR3 is built from 15 residues. Trimming removed 2 bases from V and 3 bases from J, with 14 bases in between. Germline CDR1 and CDR2: SGHNT and YYREEE (reference sequence). CDR3 coding DNA: TGTGCCAGCAGCTTAGATGGGGGGGGCTACACTGAAGCTTTCTTT. It specifies CASSLDGGGYTEAFF.

The V call is TRBV7-9, the J call TRBJ1-3; D remains unclear. Trimming shortened V by 1 base and J by 0 bases, and 13 bases separated the two germline ends. Germline V gene sequence: CDR1 SEHNR, CDR2 FQNEAQ (reference sequence). CDR3 length equals 17 residues. CDR3 region: CASSLDLLGSSGNTIYF. The CDR3 nucleotides read TGTGCCAGCAGCTTAGACCTCTTGGGGAGCTCTGGAAACACCATATATTTT.